A selection of T cell receptor beta chains follows, all from one sample in a study of cytomegalovirus exposure and HLA in healthy donors. Produced via immunoSEQ multiplex PCR; TCRdb's table is partial and in-frame only. The sample records 160,000 or so clones, around 81% being singletons. Material for sequencing was PBMCs. These receptors were obtained from a man in his forties or fifties in good health and CMV-seronegative. The CDR3 runs from the conserved cysteine through the conserved F or W.

V	J	CDR3
TRBV2	TRBJ1-3	CASTRGHGDTIYF
TRBV6-5	TRBJ2-1	CASSSAEYNEQFF
TRBV5-1	TRBJ2-3	CASSSDGGLTDTQYF
TRBV7-2	TRBJ2-7	CASSLASISGTEAYEQYF
TRBV5-1	TRBJ1-2	CASSLQQGYGYTF
TRBV7-2	TRBJ2-3	CASSPVGAGGEDTQYF
TRBV4-3	TRBJ2-3	CASSQGDRDSTDTQYF
TRBV27	TRBJ1-4	CASSSTGVSLTGEKLFF
TRBV7-2	TRBJ2-1	CASSRRDYSDEQFF
TRBV4-3	TRBJ1-2	CASSQTRGGRLDYGYTF
TRBV7-2	TRBJ2-4	CASSMGRIWYF
TRBV27	TRBJ2-4	CASSWLPVKAKNIQYF
TRBV7-9	TRBJ2-3	CASSSGGASTDTQYF
TRBV6-5	TRBJ1-1	CASSYSQGGTEAFF
TRBV4-3	TRBJ2-7	CASSQDSRQTYEQYF
TRBV5-4	TRBJ2-2	CASSAGQGTGELFF
TRBV9	TRBJ1-4	CASSVGGGIGEKLFF
TRBV5-6	TRBJ2-5	CASSPKTGGRQETQYF
TRBV19	TRBJ1-5	CASSISGYNQPQHF
TRBV7-8	TRBJ2-7	CASSLGTALWDEQYF
TRBV6-1	TRBJ2-5	CASSPGEETQYF
TRBV4-3	TRBJ1-2	CASSQDERQNGYTF
TRBV5-1	TRBJ2-5	CASSLQGAMKETQYF
TRBV5-1	TRBJ2-5	CASSLAKAVQETQYF
TRBV11-3	TRBJ2-2	CASSSVAGVTGELFF
TRBV16	TRBJ1-1	CASSQYQDRAMNTEAFF
TRBV15	TRBJ2-7	CATSRDPGRGYEQYF
TRBV2	TRBJ2-1	CASSDLGQGSNEQFF
TRBV7-9	TRBJ2-3	CASRSGRGSTDTQYF
TRBV7-4	TRBJ2-7	CASSLEGHTYEQYF
TRBV6-5	TRBJ2-7	CASSYSGHLSYEQYF
TRBV19	TRBJ1-1	CASSPGQGNTEAFF
TRBV6-5	TRBJ1-1	CASTGGTTEAFF
TRBV6-5	TRBJ2-1	CASTDVGGPANEQFF
TRBV21-1	TRBJ2-1	CASSKRGTIYNEQFF
TRBV7-2	TRBJ1-5	CASSSQGLVQPQHF
TRBV20-1	TRBJ1-2	CSARDISGYTF
TRBV5-5	TRBJ1-2	CASNIPGGYGYTF